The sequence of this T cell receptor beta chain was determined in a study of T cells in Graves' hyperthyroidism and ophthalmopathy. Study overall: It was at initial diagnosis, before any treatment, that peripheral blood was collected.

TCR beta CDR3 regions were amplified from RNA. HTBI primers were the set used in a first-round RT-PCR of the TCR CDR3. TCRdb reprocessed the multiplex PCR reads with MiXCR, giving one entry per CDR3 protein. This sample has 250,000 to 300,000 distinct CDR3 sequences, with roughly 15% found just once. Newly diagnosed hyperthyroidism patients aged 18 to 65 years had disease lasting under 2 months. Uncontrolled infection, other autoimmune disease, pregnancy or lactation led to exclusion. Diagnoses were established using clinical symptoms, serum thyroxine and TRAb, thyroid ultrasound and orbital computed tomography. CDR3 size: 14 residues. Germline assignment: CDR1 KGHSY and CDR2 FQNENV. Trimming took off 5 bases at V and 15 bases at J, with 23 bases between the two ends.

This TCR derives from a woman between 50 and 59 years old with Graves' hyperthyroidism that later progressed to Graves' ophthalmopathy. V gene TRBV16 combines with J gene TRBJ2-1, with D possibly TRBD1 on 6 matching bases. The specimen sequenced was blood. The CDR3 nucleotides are TGTGCCAGCAGCGATAGCTTCACAGGGTCTCGAACGTTCTTC. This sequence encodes CASSDSFTGSRTFF.